The next 9 T cell receptor beta chains were all read from a single sample in a study of blood T cell repertoires in COVID-19. Sequencing was performed with immunoSEQ multiplex PCR; in TCRdb, only in-frame clones are kept and a portion is missing. The table includes fewer than 200,000 clones, about 87% detected once. Sequencing was done on a sample of peripheral blood. Source of these receptors: a woman younger than 30 who had recovered from COVID-19.

This sequence joins TRBV5-6 and TRBJ2-7; 10 nucleotides align to TRBD2. The CDR3 runs to 15 residues. J was trimmed by 0 bases and V by 0 bases; bases with no gene match: 0. Germline V gene lookup returns CDR1 SGHDT and CDR2 YYEEEE. CDR3 bases: TGTGCCAGCAGCTTGGGACTAGCGGGCTCCTACGAGCAGTACGTC. As protein: CASSLGLAGSYEQYV.

This chain connects TRBV30 to TRBJ2-5, with TRBD1 identical over 9 bases. J was trimmed by 7 bases and V by 0 bases; bases with no gene match: 9. This CDR3 is built from 15 residues. Germline V gives CDR1 GTSNPN, CDR2 SVGIG (reference sequence). The CDR3 DNA reads as TGTGCCTGGAGTGTCCCGGGACAGGGTTCGAGGACCCAGTACTTC. Residues: CAWSVPGQGSRTQYF.

V gene TRBV7-9 combines with J gene TRBJ1-1; D is uncertain. This CDR3 region has 15 residues. Looked up from germline, CDR1 is SEHNR and CDR2 is FQNEAQ (reference sequence). V dropped 3 bases and J dropped 0 bases, with 11 bases sitting between them. The CDR3 nucleotides read TGTGCCAGCAGCTTGGGAGCTGACATGAACACTGAAGCTTTCTTT. This translates into CASSLGADMNTEAFF.

CDR3 coding DNA: TGTGCCAGCAGTTACGGGGACAGGCCTAACTATGGCTACACCTTC. Residues: CASSYGDRPNYGYTF. The chain recombines TRBV6-2 or TRBV6-3 with TRBJ1-2; 8 positions match TRBD1. Germline loops: CDR1 MNHEY, CDR2 SVGEGT. The CDR3 consists of 15 residues. V shed 2 bases, J shed 0 bases, and the junction held 2 bases outside the gene matches.

The chain recombines TRBV7-2 with TRBJ1-3; D possibly corresponds to TRBD1 (6 bases). Germline CDR1 SGHTA, CDR2 FQGNSA. Trimming shortened V by 5 bases and J by 2 bases, and 13 bases separated the two germline ends. The CDR3 is made up of 15 amino acids. In DNA, the CDR3 is TGTGCCAGCAGCCCGGACAGAACTCCTGGAAACACCATATATTTT. Translation: CASSPDRTPGNTIYF.

The V and J genes are TRBV2 and TRBJ1-6; D might be TRBD1 (6 bases). This CDR3 comprises 13 residues. V lost 9 bases and J 6 bases, leaving 12 bases between the germline ends. Germline assignment: CDR1 SNHLY and CDR2 FYNNEI. Written as DNA, the CDR3 is TGTGCCAGTCGGGGAGGGGGTAATTCACCCCTCCACTTT. Its translation: CASRGGGNSPLHF.

This chain links TRBV5-4 with TRBJ2-7, with 7 bases identical to TRBD1. The germline gives CDR1 SGHNT, CDR2 YYREEE (reference sequence). CDR3 length: 13 amino acids. The junction had 3 bases not matched to a gene; V was cut back by 3 bases and J by 3 bases. In nucleotides, the CDR3 is TGTGCCAGCAGCTATAGACAGGGCTACGAGCAGTACTTC. It specifies CASSYRQGYEQYF.

The chain joins TRBV5-4 to TRBJ1-4; 7 positions match TRBD1. This CDR3 spans 15 amino acids. CDR1 is SGHNT and CDR2 is YYREEE in the germline V gene (reference sequence). V shed 2 bases and J 5 bases; nucleotides not matched to a gene: 6. The CDR3 spells CASSFPGQSNEKLFF. Here the CDR3 DNA reads TGTGCCAGCAGCTTCCCGGGACAGTCAAATGAAAAACTGTTTTTT.

This chain connects TRBV15 to TRBJ2-1; 7 bases agree with TRBD2. Trimming at V came to 0 bases and at J to 7 bases, leaving 6 bases not matched to a gene. This CDR3 contains 15 residues. Germline V gene data show CDR1 as LNHNV and CDR2 as YYDKDF (reference sequence). The CDR3 spells CATSRDQFSGNEQFF. The CDR3 DNA is TGTGCCACCAGCAGAGATCAATTTAGCGGGAATGAGCAGTTCTTC.